The rows below give T cell receptor beta chains drawn from one sample of a study of cytomegalovirus exposure and HLA in healthy donors. The assay was immunoSEQ multiplex PCR, and TCRdb's table has in-frame clones only and misses some. The sample holds over 120,000 clones; roughly nine tenths are singletons and the top ten take 9%. Material for sequencing was PBMCs. Receptors originate from a woman under 30 in good health and CMV-seropositive. CDR3s include the opening cysteine and the closing phenylalanine or tryptophan. The order of the fields is clone size, V gene, D gene, J gene, CDR3 protein, CDR3 DNA. A D gene is named only where the DNA matches it firmly. The size field is filled for only some rows; it gives once, few, many or a size class.

>NA|TRBV18|NA|TRBJ2-7
CASSPLTGTDSYEQYF
TGTGCCAGCTCACCCCTCACCGGGACTGACTCCTACGAGCAGTACTTC
>NA|TRBV30|NA|TRBJ1-1
CAWSRRYRADTEAFF
TGTGCCTGGAGTCGGAGGTACAGGGCGGACACTGAAGCTTTCTTT
>NA|TRBV7-3|NA|TRBJ1-1
CASSPNGERTEAFF
TGTGCCAGCAGCCCAAATGGTGAGAGGACTGAAGCTTTCTTT
>NA|TRBV14|TRBD1|TRBJ1-6
CASSRTGVGSPLHF
TGTGCCAGCAGCCGAACAGGGGTTGGTTCACCCCTCCACTTT
>NA|TRBV28|NA|TRBJ1-1
CASSWDFEAFF
TGTGCCAGCAGCTGGGACTTTGAAGCTTTCTTT
>NA|TRBV5-1|NA|TRBJ1-1
CASSPQAPPLPNTEAFF
TGCGCCAGCAGCCCCCAGGCGCCGCCTCTTCCGAACACTGAAGCTTTCTTT
>NA|TRBV5-1|NA|TRBJ2-5
CASNPSPRYQETQYF
TGCGCCAGCAACCCATCCCCCAGGTACCAAGAGACCCAGTACTTC
>NA|TRBV5-1|TRBD1|TRBJ1-1
CASSAGQGFLEAFF
TGCGCCAGCAGCGCGGGACAGGGTTTCCTCGAAGCTTTCTTT
>once|TRBV29-1|NA|TRBJ2-1
CSVRHSYNEQFF
TGCAGCGTTCGGCACAGCTACAATGAGCAGTTCTTC
>NA|TRBV10-3|TRBD2|TRBJ2-7
CAIASGGAYEQYF
TGTGCCATCGCCTCGGGGGGAGCCTACGAGCAGTACTTC
>NA|TRBV7-3|TRBD2|TRBJ2-1
CASSRGLAGYNEQFF
TGTGCCAGCAGCCGGGGACTAGCGGGCTACAATGAGCAGTTCTTC
>NA|TRBV5-6|TRBD2|TRBJ2-3
CASSLGTSGGDGADTQYF
TGTGCCAGCAGCTTAGGGACTAGCGGGGGTGATGGTGCAGATACGCAGTATTTT
>NA|TRBV5-1|NA|TRBJ2-3
CASRLQLVTDTQYF
TGCGCCAGCAGACTTCAGCTAGTCACAGATACGCAGTATTTT
>NA|TRBV10-3|NA|TRBJ2-7
CAISESLGDSSYEQYF
TGTGCCATCAGTGAGTCTTTAGGGGATAGCTCCTACGAGCAGTACTTC
>NA|TRBV7-2|NA|TRBJ1-6
CASSLLLGSTGSYNSPLHF
TGTGCCAGCAGCTTATTATTAGGTTCGACGGGCTCCTATAATTCACCCCTCCACTTT
>NA|TRBV29-1|TRBD2|TRBJ2-3
CSVNGLAAADTQYF
TGCAGCGTTAACGGACTAGCGGCAGCAGATACGCAGTATTTT
>NA|TRBV10-3|NA|TRBJ2-3
CAISGQASTDTQYF
TGTGCCATCAGTGGTCAAGCTAGCACAGATACGCAGTATTTT
>NA|TRBV11-1|TRBD1|TRBJ2-4
CASSMCIRDSKNIQYF
TGTGCCAGCAGCATGTGCATCCGGGACAGTAAAAACATTCAGTACTTC
>NA|TRBV5-1|TRBD2|TRBJ2-1
CASSFAQAGRGAAQFF
TGCGCCAGCAGCTTTGCTCAGGCGGGGAGGGGCGCGGCGCAGTTCTTC
>once|TRBV9|NA|TRBJ2-1
CASSVAQRSSYNEQFF
TGTGCCAGCAGCGTAGCTCAGCGGAGCTCCTACAATGAGCAGTTCTTC
>few|TRBV28|NA|TRBJ1-2
CASRGPGGHGYTF
TGTGCCAGCAGGGGGCCCGGGGGACATGGCTACACCTTC
>NA|TRBV5-4|TRBD2|TRBJ2-5
CASSSRGGRGETQYF
TGTGCCAGCAGTTCCCGGGGGGGCCGGGGGGAGACCCAGTACTTC
>NA|TRBV7-6|TRBD1|TRBJ2-7
CASSARRPGQGAYEQYF
TGTGCCAGCAGTGCTCGCCGACCGGGACAGGGGGCCTACGAGCAGTACTTC
>NA|TRBV28|TRBD1|TRBJ1-6
CASSDRGTYNSPLHF
TGTGCCAGCAGTGACAGGGGGACCTATAATTCACCCCTCCACTTT
>NA|TRBV6-5|TRBD1|TRBJ2-4
CASSYSRTGKKNIQYF
TGTGCCAGCAGTTACTCAAGGACAGGGAAAAAAAACATTCAGTACTTC
>NA|TRBV25-1|NA|TRBJ1-2
CASSELTALDGYTF
TGTGCCAGCAGTGAATTGACAGCGCTAGATGGCTACACCTTC
>once|TRBV27|TRBD1|TRBJ2-4
CASSMTGLDIQYF
TGTGCCAGCAGTATGACAGGGTTGGACATTCAGTACTTC